This passage covers 25 T cell receptor beta chains from one sample sequenced in a study of long-term antiretroviral therapy in people with HIV. Samples were assayed with immunoSEQ v3.0 at survey level. Clones were read by immunoSEQ multiplex PCR, and TCRdb kept only the in-frame ones, dropping some. The table lists 33,000 or so clones, 82% of them singletons. The sample here was unsorted PBMCs, taken 0.3 years after starting antiretroviral therapy. The origin of the receptors is a young man with HIV.

The rearrangement uses TRBV7-8 and TRBJ1-5; 11 bases map to TRBD1. The V and J ends lost 1 base and 7 bases, in that order; junction bases with no gene match: 6. CDR1 is SGHVS and CDR2 is FQNEAQ in the germline V gene. This CDR3 is 16 amino acids long. DNA of the CDR3: TGTGCCAGCAGCTTAGTACGGGGACAGGGGGGACAGCCCCAGCATTTT. It specifies CASSLVRGQGGQPQHF.

This chain links TRBV7-9 with TRBJ1-1; D perhaps matches TRBD1 (6 bases). This CDR3 is 13 amino acids long. Between the trimmed V and J ends, which lost 2 bases and 4 bases, there was a span of 8 bases. CDR1 is SEHNR and CDR2 is FQNEAQ in the germline V gene (reference sequence). The CDR3 sequence is CASSLNRATEAFF. For the CDR3, the DNA is TGTGCCAGCAGCTTAAACAGGGCCACTGAAGCTTTCTTT.

V usage is TRBV11-2 and J usage is TRBJ1-3; D remains unclear. The CDR3 totals 15 residues. V was pared by 1 base and J by 2 bases, with 9 bases between. Germline V gives CDR1 SGHAT, CDR2 FQNNGV. CDR3: CASSLGRGPGNTIYF. The CDR3 DNA reads TGTGCCAGCAGCTTAGGAAGAGGGCCTGGAAACACCATATATTTT.

The rearrangement links TRBV13 to TRBJ2-3; D may be TRBD2 (5 bases). The CDR3 totals 15 residues. Germline V CDR1 and CDR2: PRHDT, FYEKMQ (reference sequence). V lost 5 bases, J lost 5 bases, and 17 bases lay in between. The CDR3 nucleotides read TGTGCCAGCAGCATATTCAGAAATCGGGAAGATACGCAGTATTTT. Its translation is CASSIFRNREDTQYF.

This chain joins TRBV2 and TRBJ1-1; D might be TRBD1 (6 bases). This CDR3 is 15 amino acids long. The V gene lost 5 bases and the J gene lost 0 bases, with 13 bases spanning the gap. CDR1 and CDR2 from the germline V gene are SNHLY and FYNNEI. CDR3 nucleotides: TGTGCCAGCAGTCCAGGGGCAGGGATGAACACTGAAGCTTTCTTT. Protein product: CASSPGAGMNTEAFF.

The chain combines TRBV7-2 with TRBJ2-3; D is ambiguous. The CDR3 covers 13 residues. Trimming cost V 4 bases and J 2 bases, with 7 bases left between them. Germline V gene data show CDR1 as SGHTA and CDR2 as FQGNSA. CDR3 sequence reads: CASSWAFTDTQYF. The CDR3 DNA is TGTGCCAGCAGCTGGGCTTTCACAGATACGCAGTATTTT.

The chain links TRBV4-1 to TRBJ2-2; 7 bases agree with TRBD2. The CDR3 is 17 residues long. Losses at the gene ends were 6 bases for V and 0 bases for J; bases not matched to a gene: 10. Germline loops: CDR1 MGHRA, CDR2 YSYEKL. CDR3 loop: CASRAGLRGTNTGELFF. In DNA, the CDR3 is TGCGCCAGCAGGGCAGGCCTGCGGGGGACGAACACCGGGGAGCTGTTTTTT.

The chain carries TRBV4-1 and TRBJ2-2; D uncertain. Looked up from germline, CDR1 is MGHRA and CDR2 is YSYEKL. This CDR3 is built from 19 residues. With 0 bases removed from V and 2 bases from J, the gap between germline ends came to 19 bases. The CDR3 protein is CASSQDLQGVKGNTGELFF. The CDR3 DNA sequence: TGCGCCAGCAGCCAAGATCTTCAAGGAGTAAAGGGTAACACCGGGGAGCTGTTTTTT.

The chain carries TRBV5-1 and TRBJ1-1; no clear D. Germline values: CDR1 SGHRS, CDR2 YFSETQ. The length of the CDR3 is 13 residues. Trimming removed 4 bases at V and 5 bases at J, with 12 bases between. CDR3 sequence (DNA): TGCGCCAGCAGCCTAGTAGGAGATACTGAAGCTTTCTTT. This gives the protein CASSLVGDTEAFF.

J is TRBJ2-5 and V is TRBV7-9; 11 nucleotides match TRBD1. This CDR3 spans 15 amino acids. V gave up 5 bases and J gave up 5 bases; unmatched junction bases: 7. The germline V gene encodes CDR1 SEHNR and CDR2 FQNEAQ (reference sequence). CDR3 amino acids: CASSDGTGGMETQYF. CDR3 sequence (DNA): TGTGCCAGCAGCGATGGGACAGGGGGAATGGAGACCCAGTACTTC.

The CDR3 protein is CAPAGGLPAAWLVGTQYF. CDR3 nucleotides: TGTGCGCCAGCTGGGGGGTTGCCAGCAGCTTGGTTAGTGGGGACCCAGTACTTC. The V gene is TRBV7-3, the J gene TRBJ2-5; a weak D match, TRBD2 (6 bases). The CDR3 is 18 amino acids. The germline gives CDR1 SGHTA, CDR2 FQGTGA.

This clone was counted only a few times. This chain links TRBV5-1 with TRBJ1-2; D possibly corresponds to TRBD1 (6 bases). The V end lost 0 bases, the J end lost 4 bases, and 10 bases lay between the germline ends. Germline CDR1 is SGHRS and CDR2 is YFSETQ. CDR3 length: 14 residues. In DNA, the CDR3 is TGCGCCAGCAGCTTGGAACTGGACAGCTATGGCTACACCTTC. It encodes CASSLELDSYGYTF.

V gene TRBV5-5 combines with J gene TRBJ2-1, with 8 bases that match TRBD2. V lost 2 bases and J lost 3; bases outside the gene matches: 1. CDR3 length: 14 residues. CDR1 is SGHKS, CDR2 YYEKEE, per germline (reference sequence). DNA for the CDR3: TGTGCCAGCAGCTTAGGGACTAGCTACAATGAGCAGTTCTTC. Protein sequence: CASSLGTSYNEQFF.

The chain combines TRBV30 with TRBJ2-1; TRBD2 aligns across 10 bases. The CDR3 length is 14 residues. The V and J ends lost 8 bases and 8 bases, in that order; junction bases with no gene match: 12. The germline gives CDR1 GTSNPN, CDR2 SVGIG (reference sequence). CDR3 residues: CAAEREGLKDEQFF. DNA of the CDR3: TGTGCCGCGGAGCGGGAGGGCCTGAAGGATGAGCAGTTCTTC.

The chain is built from TRBV5-1 and TRBJ1-2, with D hard to call. In germline, CDR1 is SGHRS, CDR2 YFSETQ. The CDR3 contains 15 residues. The germline V and J ends were trimmed by 1 base and 0 bases, with 10 bases remaining between them. CDR3 nucleotides: TGCGCCAGCAGCTTGAAGGGAACAGCTAACTATGGCTACACCTTC. This sequence encodes CASSLKGTANYGYTF.

This clone was detected a few times. The chain has TRBV5-4 and TRBJ1-5; D not resolved. V lost 10 bases to trimming and J lost 7 bases, with 9 bases between them. The CDR3 is made up of 10 amino acids. Germline-derived CDR1 and CDR2 are SGHNT and YYREEE (reference sequence). The CDR3 DNA reads as TGTGCCCATATCCTCCAGCCCCAGCATTTT. Translating gives CAHILQPQHF.

V gene TRBV5-1 combines with J gene TRBJ1-1, with a possible D match to TRBD1 (6 bases). The CDR3 runs to 14 residues. Germline lookup yields CDR1 SGHRS and CDR2 YFSETQ. Trimming removed 4 bases at V and 5 bases at J, with 15 bases between. CDR3 protein: CASSGGTWATEAFF. The CDR3 region has the DNA TGCGCCAGCAGCGGGGGGACATGGGCGACTGAAGCTTTCTTT.

The chain couples TRBV13 to TRBJ2-2; 7 bases match TRBD2. The CDR3 sequence is 16 residues long. Unmatched junction bases numbered 6, after V lost 5 bases and J lost 0 bases. From germline, CDR1 is PRHDT and CDR2 FYEKMQ (reference sequence). CDR3 region: CASSHLLATNTGELFF. CDR3 nucleotides: TGTGCCAGCAGCCATTTACTAGCGACGAACACCGGGGAGCTGTTTTTT.

The DNA of the CDR3 is TGTGCCAGCAGCTTAGACTCCTACAATGAGCAGTTCTTC. This encodes CASSLDSYNEQFF. The V and J genes are TRBV7-8 and TRBJ2-1; D gene unclear. The V end lost 1 base, the J end lost 0 bases, and 1 base lay between the germline ends. Germline CDR1 reads SGHVS; CDR2 reads FQNEAQ. The CDR3 is made up of 13 amino acids.

This chain joins TRBV6-6 and TRBJ1-5; tentative D call: TRBD1 (6 bases). Germline loops: CDR1 MNHNY, CDR2 SVGAGI (reference sequence). The germline V and J ends were trimmed by 7 bases and 6 bases, with 22 bases remaining between them. CDR3 length: 16 residues. CDR3 sequence reads: CASTPQDSSLGQPQHF. CDR3 in DNA: TGTGCCAGCACTCCCCAGGACAGCAGCCTTGGTCAGCCCCAGCATTTT.

V usage is TRBV9 and J usage is TRBJ2-2; D gene unclear. The germline V and J ends were trimmed by 0 bases and 5 bases, with 2 bases remaining between them. The CDR3 totals 12 residues. The V gene's germline CDR1 is SGDLS and CDR2 YYNGEE. The CDR3 coding sequence is TGTGCCAGCAGCGTAGGGACCGGGGAGCTGTTTTTT. This sequence encodes CASSVGTGELFF.

The chain links TRBV5-8 to TRBJ2-7; the D is unclear. The germline V and J ends were trimmed by 0 bases and 0 bases, with 4 bases remaining between them. This CDR3 region has 13 residues. CDR1 SGHTS and CDR2 YDEGEE come from the germline V gene. For the CDR3, the DNA is TGTGCCAGCAGCTTGGGTAACTCCTACGAGCAGTACTTC. It is translated as CASSLGNSYEQYF.

This chain joins TRBV5-1 and TRBJ1-1, with no clear D. The CDR3 loop spans 14 amino acids. The germline V gene encodes CDR1 SGHRS and CDR2 YFSETQ. V lost 1 base and J lost 1, with 8 bases in between. In nucleotides, the CDR3 is TGCGCCAGCAGCTTGTGGTCAGGGAACACTGAAGCTTTCTTT. This encodes CASSLWSGNTEAFF.

This chain joins TRBV18 and TRBJ1-3; D perhaps matches TRBD1 (6 bases). Trimming cost V 4 bases and J 0 bases, with 10 bases left between them. CDR3 length: 15 amino acids. Germline V gives CDR1 KGHSH, CDR2 LQKENI. CDR3 in DNA: TGTGCCAGCTCACGACAGGTTACCTCTGGAAACACCATATATTTT. It yields the protein CASSRQVTSGNTIYF.

The chain is built from TRBV7-2 and TRBJ2-1, with D maybe TRBD1 (6 bases). CDR3 size: 15 residues. V lost 5 bases, J lost 7 bases, and 18 bases lay in between. CDR1 and CDR2 (germline): SGHTA, FQGNSA. For the CDR3, the DNA is TGTGCCAGCAGCCGGGCCCCGGGACAACTTAATGAGCAGTTCTTC. It codes for CASSRAPGQLNEQFF.